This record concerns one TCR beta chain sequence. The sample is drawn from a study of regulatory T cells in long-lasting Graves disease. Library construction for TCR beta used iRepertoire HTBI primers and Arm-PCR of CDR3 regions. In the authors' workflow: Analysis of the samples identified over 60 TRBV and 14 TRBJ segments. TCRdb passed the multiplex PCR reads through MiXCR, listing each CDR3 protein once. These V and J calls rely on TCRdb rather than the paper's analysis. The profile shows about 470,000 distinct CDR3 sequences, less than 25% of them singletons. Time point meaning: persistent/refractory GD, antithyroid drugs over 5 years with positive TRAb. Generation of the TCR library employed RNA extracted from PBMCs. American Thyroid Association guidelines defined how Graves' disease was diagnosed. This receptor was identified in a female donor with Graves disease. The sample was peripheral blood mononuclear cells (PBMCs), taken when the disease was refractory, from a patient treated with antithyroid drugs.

CDR3 in amino acids: CSARDRVTSSVREQYF. In nucleotides, the CDR3 is TGCAGTGCTAGAGATCGTGTCACTTCCTCTGTGCGAGAGCAGTACTTC. The V and J genes are TRBV20-1 and TRBJ2-7, with D uncertain. This CDR3 is built from 16 residues. Looked up from germline, CDR1 is DFQATT and CDR2 is SNEGSKA (reference sequence). The V and J ends lost 0 bases and 7 bases respectively, with 22 bases between them.